The 14 T cell receptor beta chains in this list originate from one sample, sequenced in a study of T-cell memory formation after mild COVID-19. TCRdb used MiXCR to reprocess the 5' RACE reads, holding one entry per CDR3 protein. The table has roughly 580,000 distinct CDR3 sequences, around 17% seen once. Sequenced input: PBMCs or a T cell subset sorted from them (not recorded which). Receptors were obtained from an adult woman who had mild COVID-19 (a few samples of this study predate the infection). Cell type and time point are not known.

The CDR3 region has the DNA TGTGCCACCAGGCCCGTTTCTGGGGCCAACGTCCTGACTTTC. Translation gives CATRPVSGANVLTF. This rearrangement joins TRBV24-1 to TRBJ2-6; D is unresolved. Between the trimmed V and J ends, which lost 7 bases and 1 base, there was a span of 7 bases. The CDR3 runs to 14 residues. The germline V gene encodes CDR1 KGHDR and CDR2 SFDVKD.

This clonotype was recorded a few times. CDR3 DNA sequence: TGTGCCAGCAGCGTAGACTCCCCCGGGGAGCTGTTTTTT. The encoded protein is CASSVDSPGELFF. This chain uses TRBV7-2 with TRBJ2-2, with unresolved D. Germline-derived CDR1 and CDR2 are SGHTA and FQGNSA. Between the trimmed V and J ends, which lost 5 bases and 6 bases, there was a span of 10 bases. This CDR3 contains 13 residues.

The chain has TRBV30 and TRBJ1-5; possibly TRBD1 for D (6 bases). The CDR3 sequence is 15 residues long. Germline-derived CDR1 and CDR2 are GTSNPN and SVGIG (reference sequence). The V and J ends lost 2 bases and 4 bases respectively, with 15 bases between them. As DNA, the CDR3 is TGTGCCTGGAGTTTGTCCAGGGGTTGGAATCAGCCCCAGCATTTT. Residues: CAWSLSRGWNQPQHF.

This clonotype occurred a few times. V gene TRBV20-1 combines with J gene TRBJ2-7, with 9 bases identical to TRBD2. CDR1 is DFQATT and CDR2 is SNEGSKA in the germline V gene (reference sequence). Losses at the gene ends were 1 base for V and 2 bases for J; bases not matched to a gene: 0. The CDR3 sequence is 13 residues long. CDR3 loop: CSARGTSAYEQYF. The DNA of the CDR3 is TGCAGTGCTAGAGGGACTAGCGCCTACGAGCAGTACTTC.

The V and J genes are TRBV4-1 and TRBJ1-2; 8 nucleotides line up with TRBD1. Germline CDR1 MGHRA, CDR2 YSYEKL. This CDR3 is built from 15 residues. With 4 bases clipped from V and 4 bases from J, the junction kept 8 bases outside the gene matches. The CDR3 reads CASSRGQGIVYGYTF. In DNA, the CDR3 is TGCGCCAGCAGCCGAGGACAGGGAATAGTCTATGGCTACACCTTC.

This clonotype came up a few times. The chain is built from TRBV24-1 and TRBJ2-5, with D possibly matching TRBD2 (7 bases). Germline V lookup: CDR1 KGHDR, CDR2 SFDVKD. CDR3 length equals 14 residues. V lost 5 bases, J lost 3 bases, and 12 bases lay in between. The CDR3 sequence: CATSVGGAEETQYF. The CDR3 region has the DNA TGTGCCACCAGTGTAGGGGGGGCGGAAGAGACCCAGTACTTC.

This clonotype occurred a few times. This chain joins TRBV11-2 and TRBJ2-3; 7 nucleotides line up with TRBD2. The CDR3 sequence is 17 residues long. The germline V gene has CDR1 SGHAT and CDR2 FQNNGV. The trim removed 7 bases at V and 1 base at J, leaving 14 bases unmatched. CDR3 loop: CASTERLSGWRTDTQYF. CDR3 nucleotide sequence: TGTGCCAGCACCGAACGACTTAGCGGGTGGCGCACAGATACGCAGTATTTT.

This clonotype was observed a handful of times. The V and J genes are TRBV18 and TRBJ2-1; D is unresolved. Germline V gene data show CDR1 as KGHSH and CDR2 as LQKENI. The CDR3 spans 12 residues. Trimming shortened V by 3 bases and J by 10 bases, and 10 bases separated the two germline ends. The CDR3 region is CASSPPGLEQFF. CDR3 DNA sequence: TGTGCCAGCTCACCCCCCGGCTTGGAGCAGTTCTTC.

V and J are TRBV18 and TRBJ1-5, with a possible D match to TRBD1 (5 bases). CDR1 and CDR2 (germline): KGHSH, LQKENI. The CDR3 is made up of 15 amino acids. The V and J ends lost 3 bases and 6 bases respectively, with 15 bases between them. The CDR3: CASSPSQGRGQPQHF. The CDR3 nucleotides read TGTGCCAGCTCACCTAGCCAGGGAAGAGGTCAGCCCCAGCATTTT.

V and J are TRBV4-3 and TRBJ2-3; TRBD2 might be the D (6 bases). The CDR3 length is 15 residues. V lost 5 bases to trimming and J lost 0 bases, with 12 bases between them. Germline V gene lookup returns CDR1 LGHNA and CDR2 YSLEER. In DNA form, the CDR3 reads TGCGCCAGCAGCAAGACTAGGGACAGCACAGATACGCAGTATTTT. It translates to CASSKTRDSTDTQYF.

In its sample, this clonotype was seen a few times. The chain has TRBV24-1 and TRBJ2-3; D not resolved. The ends were cut back, 5 bases at V and 4 bases at J, with 18 bases in the middle. The CDR3 contains 16 residues. Germline V CDR1 and CDR2: KGHDR, SFDVKD. In DNA, the CDR3 is TGTGCCACCAGTGCGGTGGGCACCCGAAGCTCAGATACGCAGTATTTT. Translation: CATSAVGTRSSDTQYF.

The table lists this clonotype with a count of one. The J gene is TRBJ1-5, the V gene TRBV6-5; perhaps TRBD1 as D (5 bases). The V end was cut by 5 bases, the J end by 7 bases, with 12 bases between. The CDR3 contains 13 residues. Germline V gene data show CDR1 as MNHEY and CDR2 as SVGAGI. DNA of the CDR3: TGTGCCAGCAGTCCAGGGATCCGCCAGCCCCAGCATTTT. Translating gives CASSPGIRQPQHF.

The V gene is TRBV15, the J gene TRBJ1-1; D not certain. Germline CDR1 is LNHNV and CDR2 is YYDKDF (reference sequence). V dropped 0 bases and J dropped 2 bases, with 16 bases sitting between them. There are 17 residues in the CDR3. The CDR3 reads CATSRDEARQANTEAFF. DNA of the CDR3: TGTGCCACCAGCAGAGATGAGGCGCGGCAGGCAAACACTGAAGCTTTCTTT.

In this sample, this clonotype turned up a few times. V and J are TRBV6-5 and TRBJ1-1, with D maybe TRBD1 (5 bases). The CDR3 loop spans 14 amino acids. Trimming left V 2 bases short and J 5 bases short, with 12 bases between. CDR1 and CDR2 from the germline V gene are MNHEY and SVGAGI. The CDR3 is CASSYVAWGTEAFF. The CDR3 DNA is TGTGCCAGCAGTTACGTCGCCTGGGGGACTGAAGCTTTCTTT.